Each of the 11 T cell receptor beta chains below was sequenced from the same sample in a study. TCRdb re-derived calls from the RT-PCR reads in MiXCR, one entry per CDR3 protein. The sample has about 680,000 distinct CDR3 sequences; 14% are singletons. Source material: memory CD4+ T cells from blood. The receptors come from a female donor in good health, serving as a healthy control.

This clonotype was found a few times. This rearrangement joins TRBV6-5 to TRBJ1-4; 8 nucleotides line up with TRBD1. Per germline, CDR1 MNHEY and CDR2 SVGAGI. J was trimmed by 3 bases and V by 11 bases; bases with no gene match: 5. The CDR3 runs 13 residues. The CDR3 nucleotides are TGTGCCGTCAGGACAGGGTCTAATGAAAAACTGTTTTTT. This codes for CAVRTGSNEKLFF.

This clonotype has more than one count but fewer than ten. In DNA, the CDR3 is TGTGCCAGCAGTCGGGACAGGGTTCAGCCCCAGCATTTT. Encoded protein: CASSRDRVQPQHF. This rearrangement joins TRBV12-3 or TRBV12-4 to TRBJ1-5; TRBD1 matches 9 bases. J gave up 6 bases and V 5 bases, and 2 bases lay outside the gene matches. The CDR3 covers 13 residues.

This clonotype appeared a few times. The chain uses TRBV30 and TRBJ2-7; TRBD1 agrees at 10 bases. The germline gives CDR1 GTSNPN, CDR2 SVGIG (reference sequence). V lost 6 bases to trimming and J lost 10 bases; unmatched junction nucleotides: 15. CDR3 length: 14 amino acids. The CDR3 spells CACFRDRGSFVQYF. CDR3 nucleotides: TGTGCCTGTTTCCGGGACAGGGGCTCCTTTGTACAGTACTTC.

Many counts were recorded for this clonotype. The J gene is TRBJ1-5, the V gene TRBV12-3 or TRBV12-4, with 8 bases that match TRBD1. The CDR3 is made up of 14 amino acids. V shed 8 bases, J shed 9 bases, and the junction held 12 bases outside the gene matches. CDR3 bases: TGTGCCAGCGCTCGCGGGACAGGTCTAATGCCCCAGCATTTT. It is translated as CASARGTGLMPQHF.

This clonotype was recorded a few times. The rearrangement links TRBV12-3 or TRBV12-4 to TRBJ2-3; D not resolved. V lost 4 bases and J 4 bases, leaving 18 bases between the germline ends. The CDR3 has 16 residues. The CDR3 DNA follows: TGTGCCAGCAGTTCCCTCCGACTCCAGGTGGCAGATACGCAGTATTTT. This encodes CASSSLRLQVADTQYF.

This clonotype has just a few counts. V and J are TRBV4-1 and TRBJ2-1; 10 bases are shared with TRBD1. The V segment lost 4 bases and the J segment 2 bases; nucleotides outside the gene matches: 2. Per germline, CDR1 MGHRA and CDR2 YSYEKL. CDR3 length equals 15 residues. CDR3 sequence: CASSRDRGPYNEQFF. CDR3 DNA sequence: TGCGCCAGCAGCCGAGACAGGGGGCCCTACAATGAGCAGTTCTTC.

This clonotype was counted only a few times. The CDR3 sequence is CASTTGQGDHEQYF. The CDR3 DNA sequence: TGTGCCAGCACGACTGGACAGGGCGACCACGAGCAGTACTTC. The chain combines TRBV3-1 with TRBJ2-7; 8 nucleotides match TRBD1. Germline V gives CDR1 LGHDT, CDR2 YNNKEL (reference sequence). CDR3 length: 14 amino acids. With 7 bases clipped from V and 5 bases from J, the junction kept 10 bases outside the gene matches.

This clonotype showed up just a few times. The V gene is TRBV4-1, the J gene TRBJ2-5; possible D gene TRBD2, 6 bases. V lost 5 bases and J lost 4, with 14 bases in between. There are 14 residues in the CDR3. Germline V gives CDR1 MGHRA, CDR2 YSYEKL. CDR3 DNA: TGCGCCAGCAGCGGCGCCAGCGGGTTAGAGACCCAGTACTTC. It is translated as CASSGASGLETQYF.

On this clonotype itself: Possible read error: a much larger clone is one base away. J is TRBJ1-1 and V is TRBV5-5; D is unresolved. This CDR3 is built from 11 residues. V was clipped by 7 bases and J by 0 bases, with 4 bases between them. CDR1 SGHKS and CDR2 YYEKEE come from the germline V gene (reference sequence). CDR3 protein: CASGMNTEAFF. The CDR3 DNA reads TGTGCCAGCGGGATGAACACTGAAGCTTTCTTT.

The rearrangement joins TRBV4-1 to TRBJ2-7; D remains ambiguous. This CDR3 spans 15 amino acids. Per germline, CDR1 MGHRA and CDR2 YSYEKL. V was trimmed by 4 bases and J by 2 bases, leaving 15 bases between them. CDR3 sequence reads: CASSPGRASAYEQYF. In nucleotides, the CDR3 is TGCGCCAGCAGCCCCGGACGGGCTTCGGCCTACGAGCAGTACTTC.

The rearrangement joins TRBV12-3 or TRBV12-4 to TRBJ1-2; D gene ambiguous. The V gene lost 3 bases and the J gene lost 8 bases, with 13 bases spanning the gap. The CDR3 totals 13 residues. The CDR3 DNA follows: TGTGCCAGCAGTTTCCCACTTCACTCCGGCTACACCTTC. Encoded protein: CASSFPLHSGYTF.